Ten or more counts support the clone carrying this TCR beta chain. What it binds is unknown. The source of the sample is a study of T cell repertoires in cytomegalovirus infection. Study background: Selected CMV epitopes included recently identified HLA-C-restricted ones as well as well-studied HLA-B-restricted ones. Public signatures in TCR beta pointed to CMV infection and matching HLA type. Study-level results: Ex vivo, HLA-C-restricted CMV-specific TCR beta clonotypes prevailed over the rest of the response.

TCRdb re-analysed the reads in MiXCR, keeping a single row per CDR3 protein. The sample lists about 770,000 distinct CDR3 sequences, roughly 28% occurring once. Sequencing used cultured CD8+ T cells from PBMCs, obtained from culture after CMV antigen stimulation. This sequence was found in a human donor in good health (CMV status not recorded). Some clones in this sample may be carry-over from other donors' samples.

In nucleotides, the CDR3 is TGTGCCAGCGGGACTAGCGGGGGCCTATACAATGAGCAGTTCTTC. It is translated as CASGTSGGLYNEQFF. V is TRBV6-1 and J is TRBJ2-1; 14 bases fit TRBD2. V lost 8 bases and J lost 4; bases outside the gene matches: 4. Germline CDR1 reads MNHNS; CDR2 reads SASEGT. CDR3 size: 15 residues.